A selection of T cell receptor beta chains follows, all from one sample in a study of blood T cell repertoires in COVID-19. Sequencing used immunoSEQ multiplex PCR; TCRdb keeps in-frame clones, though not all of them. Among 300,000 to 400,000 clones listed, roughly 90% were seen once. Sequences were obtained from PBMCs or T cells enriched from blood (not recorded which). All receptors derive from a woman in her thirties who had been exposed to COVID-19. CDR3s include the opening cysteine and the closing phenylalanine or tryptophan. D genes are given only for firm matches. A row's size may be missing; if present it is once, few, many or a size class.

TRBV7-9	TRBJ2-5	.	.	TGTGCCAGCAGCGATTCTAGGGGGGAGACCCAGTACTTC	CASSDSRGETQYF
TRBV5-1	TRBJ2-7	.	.	TGCGCCAGCAGCACGGGACAATGGGACGAGCAGTACTTC	CASSTGQWDEQYF
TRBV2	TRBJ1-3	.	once	TGTGCCAGCAGTGATCAGGACTCTGGAAACACCATATATTTT	CASSDQDSGNTIYF
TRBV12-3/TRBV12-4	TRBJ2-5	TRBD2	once	TGTGCCAGCAGTCCGGGGGGGACCCAGTACTTC	CASSPGGTQYF
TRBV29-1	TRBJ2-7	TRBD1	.	TGCAGCGTTTCCGGGACAGGGAACCCCTACGAGCAGTACTTC	CSVSGTGNPYEQYF
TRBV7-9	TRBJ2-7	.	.	TGTGCCAGCAGCGGTACTACATACGAGCAGTACTTC	CASSGTTYEQYF
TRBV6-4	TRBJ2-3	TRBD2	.	TGTGCCAGCAGTGCTCGGGCGGGGGGCCCCACAGATACGCAGTATTTT	CASSARAGGPTDTQYF
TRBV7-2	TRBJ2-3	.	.	TGTGCCAGCAGCTTAGAACTATTTGGCACAGATACGCAGTATTTT	CASSLELFGTDTQYF
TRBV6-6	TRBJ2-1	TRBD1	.	TGTGCCAGCAGTTACTCCCCTCCGGGGACAGATGAGCAGTTCTTC	CASSYSPPGTDEQFF
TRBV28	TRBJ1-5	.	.	TGTGCCAGCAGTCCAAGTGGAGGGATAGGCAATCAGCCCCAGCATTTT	CASSPSGGIGNQPQHF
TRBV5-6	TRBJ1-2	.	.	TGTGCCAGCAGCCCTGGACGGGGGGGCTACACCTTC	CASSPGRGGYTF
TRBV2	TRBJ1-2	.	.	TGTGCCAGCAGTACTCAGGGGTATGGCTACACCTTC	CASSTQGYGYTF
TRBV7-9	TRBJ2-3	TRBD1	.	TGTGCCAGCAGCTCTGAAACCGGGACAGGGACAGATACGCAGTATTTT	CASSSETGTGTDTQYF
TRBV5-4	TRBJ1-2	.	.	TGTGCCAGCAGCTTGGAATCAGGGTGGATCGGCTACACCTTC	CASSLESGWIGYTF
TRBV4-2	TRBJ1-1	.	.	TGTGCCAGCAGCCCCCAAGGCCGGGAGACGGGGATAACTGAAGCTTTCTTT	CASSPQGRETGITEAFF
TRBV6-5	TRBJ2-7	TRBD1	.	TGTGCCTCCCGACAGGGCTACGAGCAGTACTTC	CASRQGYEQYF
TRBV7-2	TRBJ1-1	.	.	TGTGCCAGCAGCTTATTCGGGGGGCCTGGCACTGAAGCTTTCTTT	CASSLFGGPGTEAFF
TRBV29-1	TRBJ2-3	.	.	TGCAGCGTTGAGGCAGGGCCAGATACGCAGTATTTT	CSVEAGPDTQYF
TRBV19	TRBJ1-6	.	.	TGTGCGACTTCCAGCTCCTATAATTCACCCCTCCACTTT	CATSSSYNSPLHF
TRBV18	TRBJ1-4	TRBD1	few	TGTGCCAGCTCTCGGGACAGGCAAATTTTGTTTTTT	CASSRDRQILFF
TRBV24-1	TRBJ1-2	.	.	TGTGCCACCAGTGATTTGGGCAGGGATGGCTACACCTTC	CATSDLGRDGYTF
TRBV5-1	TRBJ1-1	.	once	TGCGCCAGCAGCTTGGAGGGGACTCTTAACACTGAAGCTTTCTTT	CASSLEGTLNTEAFF
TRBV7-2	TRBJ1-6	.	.	TGTGCCAGCAGCTTGGCCGGGATGAACTATAATTCACCCCTCCACTTT	CASSLAGMNYNSPLHF
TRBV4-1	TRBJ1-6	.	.	TGCGCCAGCAGCCGAGTGGTGGGCTTTACACTCAGCTCCTATAATTCACCCCTCCACTTT	CASSRVVGFTLSSYNSPLHF
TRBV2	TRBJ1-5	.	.	TGTGCCAGCATGACTGGGACATCGGGTGAGCCCCAGCATTTT	CASMTGTSGEPQHF
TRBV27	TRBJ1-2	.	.	TGTGCCAGCAGTTTAAATTCGCTCCCGGGGGGCTACACCTTC	CASSLNSLPGGYTF
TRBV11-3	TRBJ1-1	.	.	TGTGCCAGCAGCCTAGAGGGCGTATCAGCTTTCTTT	CASSLEGVSAFF
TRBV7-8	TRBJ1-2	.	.	TGTGCCAGCAGCTTAGCCCTCAGGGCTAACTATGGCTACACCTTC	CASSLALRANYGYTF
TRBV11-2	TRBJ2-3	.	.	TGTGCCAGCAGCTTAGCAGACAACACAGATACGCAGTATTTT	CASSLADNTDTQYF
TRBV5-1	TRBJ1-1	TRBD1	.	TGCGCCAGCAGCTCGAGCTCGACAGGGGTAGCTTTCTTT	CASSSSSTGVAFF
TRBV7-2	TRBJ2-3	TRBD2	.	TGTGCCAGCAGCTTAGGACTAGCGACAGATACGCAGTATTTT	CASSLGLATDTQYF
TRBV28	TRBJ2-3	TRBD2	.	TGTGCCAGCAGGTCAGCGGGGCCCACAGATACGCAGTATTTT	CASRSAGPTDTQYF
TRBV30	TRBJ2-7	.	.	TGTGCCTGGAGTATCGTCAGGGACGCGGGGGAGCAGTACTTC	CAWSIVRDAGEQYF
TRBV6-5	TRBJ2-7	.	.	TGTGCCAGCAGTTCCTGGGGGGGCGGGGAGCAGTACTTC	CASSSWGGGEQYF
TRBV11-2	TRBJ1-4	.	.	TGTGCCAGCAGCTTAGCCCGGACGGGAGGGTATGCAAAACTGTTTTTT	CASSLARTGGYAKLFF
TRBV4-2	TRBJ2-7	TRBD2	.	TGTGCCAGCAGCCAAGAATCTAGCGGCTACGAGCAGTACTTC	CASSQESSGYEQYF
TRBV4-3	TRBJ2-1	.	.	TGCGCCAGCAGCCAGCTCACCGGGACACATTACAATGAGCAGTTCTTC	CASSQLTGTHYNEQFF
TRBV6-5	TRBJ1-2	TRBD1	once	TGTGCCAGCAGTTGGGGAGCAGGGGGCACGAGCTACACCTTC	CASSWGAGGTSYTF
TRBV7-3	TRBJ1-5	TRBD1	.	TGTGCCAGCAGCTTAAGGGACAGGGTGCGAAGCAATCAGCCCCAGCATTTT	CASSLRDRVRSNQPQHF
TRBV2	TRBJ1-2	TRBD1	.	TGTGCCAGCAATCCCCCGGACAGGGGGAACTATGGCTACACCTTC	CASNPPDRGNYGYTF
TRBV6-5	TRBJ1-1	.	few	TGTGCCAGCAGTACGACAGGATGGGACACTGAAGCTTTCTTT	CASSTTGWDTEAFF
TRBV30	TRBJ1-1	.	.	TGTGCCTGGAGTGAGAAGGAGGTTGAAGCTTTCTTT	CAWSEKEVEAFF
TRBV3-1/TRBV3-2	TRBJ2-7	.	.	TGTGCCAGCAGCCAAAGAGGATTTTCCTACGAGCAGTACTTC	CASSQRGFSYEQYF
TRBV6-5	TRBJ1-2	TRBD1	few	TGTGCCAGCAGGAGGACAGGGGTTAATGGCTACACCTTC	CASRRTGVNGYTF
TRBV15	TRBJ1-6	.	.	TGTGCCACCAGCCAGGACAGAAAACCCCTCCACTTT	CATSQDRKPLHF
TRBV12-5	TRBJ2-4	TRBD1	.	TGTGCTAGTGGTCTTCCTCGGACAGGGGTGAAACGTTCCAAAAACATTCAGTACTTC	CASGLPRTGVKRSKNIQYF
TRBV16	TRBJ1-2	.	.	TGTGCCAGCAGCCGTACCGCAGGGGACTATGGCTACACCTTC	CASSRTAGDYGYTF
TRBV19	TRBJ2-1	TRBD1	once	TGTGCCAGCACGATGGGACAGGTAAACAGTGAGCAGTTCTTC	CASTMGQVNSEQFF
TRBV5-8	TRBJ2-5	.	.	TGTGCCAGCAGCTTACCGGCGGGCCGAGAAGAGACCCAGTACTTC	CASSLPAGREETQYF
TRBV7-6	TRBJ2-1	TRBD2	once	TGTGCCAGCAGCTTAGCTCGGGTAGCGGGGGGTTTCAATGAGCAGTTCTTC	CASSLARVAGGFNEQFF
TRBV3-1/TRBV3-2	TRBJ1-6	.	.	TGTGCCAGCAGCCAAGATGGCGCAGGGCGGCGGTTCCACTTT	CASSQDGAGRRFHF
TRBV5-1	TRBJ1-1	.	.	TGCGCCAGCAGCTTGCCGACAAGTAACACTGAAGCTTTCTTT	CASSLPTSNTEAFF